This TCR beta chain was sequenced in a study of T cells after yellow fever vaccination (dated by TCRdb to between 2017 and 2020). Regarding the study in general: Libraries from fractions with low cell numbers were prepared with the SMART-Seq v4 Ultra Low Input RNA kit. To track T-cell clones before and after primary and booster YFV17D yellow fever vaccination, bulk TCR alpha and beta repertoires were sequenced longitudinally. Blood was collected at multiple timepoints before and after primary and secondary immunization, and bulk PBMC replicates and cell subsets were isolated. Two healthy male donors made up the cohort, one aged 18 to 30 years and the other aged 30 to 40 years. The full study reports these points: Because abundant contaminating clonotypes from the bulk population could be contained in FACS-sorted repertoires, computational filtering was required. Because only a couple of donors were included in the study, the extent to which the findings can be generalized is limited. After the booster, most of the clones that had expanded following primary vaccination were detected again (96% of CD4 and roughly 88% of CD8), which suggests that memory was broadly maintained. A small share of clonotypes was detected in both CD4 and CD8 compartments, with the overlap likely arising from convergent recombination. The secondary T-cell response was weaker than the primary response but faster, peaking on day 5 instead of day 15.

V drops 3 bases and J drops 6 bases, leaving 17 bases in between. CDR1 SGHDT and CDR2 YYEEEE are derived from the germline V gene. The CDR3, cysteine through phenylalanine, is 15 amino acids long. Just CDR3 DNA is preserved here, 45 bases in frame from base 1. This clonotype has more than one count but fewer than ten. Its recognized antigen is unknown. One base away there is no much larger clone; base qualities are not given. The meaning of the sample's treatment or condition label: live attenuated yellow fever vaccine strain. PBMCs were isolated from peripheral blood using a standard Ficoll-Paque protocol. Dynabeads CD4 and CD8 positive selection kits were used to isolate the CD4 and CD8 T-cell fractions. RNA was extracted with TriZol from bulk PBMCs, CD4 and CD8 fractions, and dextramer-positive and dextramer-negative fractions. Sequencing took place on an Illumina NovaSeq 6000. TCR cDNA was synthesized by 5'RACE template switching, through which a universal primer site and unique molecular identifiers were introduced. Priming of cDNA synthesis was performed from both the TCR alpha and TCR beta constant segments. Two PCR steps were used to amplify libraries, with sample barcodes and sequencing adapters being added in the second step. Sequencing of the libraries was done on either Illumina HiSeq 2500 (2x100 bp) or NovaSeq (2x150 bp). The paper's processing steps were these. MIGEC handled demultiplexing of reads and collapsing into UMI consensus sequences, while MiXCR performed V(D)J alignment. Vaccine-responding clonotypes were defined with edgeR using replicate PBMC samples, requiring FDR below 0.01 and a log2 fold change above 5 up to day 15. Each bulk clonotype was labeled CD4 or CD8 based on which sequenced repertoire, CD4 or CD8, contained the clonotype at higher abundance. TCRdb's own reprocessing of the public reads used fastp at Q25 and MiXCR and kept productive beta chains. Every distinct CDR3 protein forms one entry, paired with its most common genes and DNA. TCRdb's processing, not the authors', yielded these V and J calls. For this sample the table gives about 220,000 distinct CDR3 sequences, of which approximately 3% were detected only once. The ten largest clonotypes hold around 3.2% of the sample.

The rearranged chain carries TRBV5-6 and TRBJ2-3; the D gene remains uncertain. The sequencing used CD4+ T cells sorted from PBMCs, collected 10 days after the yellow fever booster vaccination. This clonotype was sampled from a man aged 18-30 years who received the YFV17D yellow fever vaccine. The CDR3 loop reads CASSSTLEYTDTQYF. The bases read TGTGCCAGCAGCTCTACCTTGGAGTACACGGATACGCAGTATTTT.